Below are 15 T cell receptor beta chains sequenced from a single sample in a study of blood T cell repertoires in COVID-19 (TCRdb year 2020). Libraries were made using the immunoSEQ multiplex PCR assay. Here the immuneACCESS table is served through TCRdb, limited to in-frame sequences with V and J called. Missing clones are a known gap in these copies; in checked studies unresolved V genes cover under half, and the rest lacks a known reason. For this sample there are more than 200,000 clones; roughly 85% appear just once. About 10% of the sample rests with the top ten. The sequenced sample was PBMCs or T cells enriched from blood (not recorded which). The receptors derive from a man aged 25 to 45 who had recovered from COVID-19.

The chain links TRBV20-1 to TRBJ2-5, with a weak D call TRBD1 (6 bases). V lost 6 bases and J 1 base, leaving 24 bases between the germline ends. The length of the CDR3 is 17 residues. Germline V gene lookup returns CDR1 DFQATT and CDR2 SNEGSKA (reference sequence). CDR3 protein: CSASSLPQGPLQETQYF. The DNA of the CDR3 is TGCAGTGCGAGTAGTCTCCCACAGGGCCCCCTCCAAGAGACCCAGTACTTC.

This chain links TRBV6-5 with TRBJ1-5; 9 nucleotides align to TRBD1. Germline lookup yields CDR1 MNHEY and CDR2 SVGAGI. The CDR3 is made up of 15 amino acids. V was clipped by 0 bases and J by 4 bases; unmatched bases: 1. DNA of the CDR3: TGTGCCAGCAGTTACTCCGGGACAGGGAATCAGCCCCAGCATTTT. Protein sequence: CASSYSGTGNQPQHF.

This chain uses TRBV5-1 with TRBJ2-3, with a possible D match to TRBD2 (5 bases). This CDR3 contains 12 residues. The germline V and J ends were trimmed by 0 bases and 10 bases, with 9 bases remaining between them. Germline V gene lookup returns CDR1 SGHRS and CDR2 YFSETQ. The CDR3 reads CASSLEGRAQYF. As DNA, the CDR3 is TGCGCCAGCAGCTTGGAAGGGCGGGCGCAGTATTTT.

This chain uses TRBV11-3 with TRBJ1-5; 7 nucleotides match TRBD1. The CDR3 runs 16 residues. Looked up from germline, CDR1 is SGHNT and CDR2 is YENEEA. The junction had 10 bases not matched to a gene; V was cut back by 7 bases and J by 1 base. CDR3 in amino acids: CASTQSDRLSNQPQHF. The CDR3 nucleotides read TGTGCCAGCACTCAATCGGACAGGTTAAGCAATCAGCCCCAGCATTTT. The complete variable domain, with remaining parts taken from reference TRBV11-3 and TRBJ1-5, reads EAGVVQSPRYKIIEKKQPVAFWCNPISGHNTLYWYLQNLGQGPELLIRYENEEAVDDSQLPKDRFSAERLKGVDSTLKIQPAELGDSAVYLCASTQSDRLSNQPQHFGDGTRLSIL.

This chain joins TRBV20-1 and TRBJ1-1; D is perhaps TRBD1 (6 bases). This CDR3 has 16 amino acids. Trimming took off 3 bases at V and 0 bases at J, with 17 bases between the two ends. Germline CDR1 DFQATT, CDR2 SNEGSKA (reference sequence). CDR3 bases: TGCAGTGCTAGTTTTGGGGGGGCGAACATGAACACTGAAGCTTTCTTT. It is translated as CSASFGGANMNTEAFF.

The chain joins TRBV12-3 or TRBV12-4 to TRBJ1-1, with D possibly matching TRBD1 (5 bases). There are 12 residues in the CDR3. The germline V and J ends were trimmed by 1 base and 10 bases, with 10 bases remaining between them. CDR3: CASSLGGKRAFF. CDR3 coding DNA: TGTGCCAGCAGTTTAGGGGGCAAACGAGCTTTCTTT.

Concerning this clone itself: An end of the junction does not agree with germline; a read error may underlie this. Other DNA sequences within the sample encode an identical CDR3. The CDR3 DNA reads TGCGCCAGCAGTTCACTAGCGGGGGTGGGCCCAGATACGCAGTATTTT. This gives the protein CASSSLAGVGPDTQYF. The V gene is TRBV27, the J gene TRBJ2-3; TRBD2 matches at 11 bases. The CDR3 totals 16 residues. Germline assignment: CDR1 MNHEY and CDR2 SMNVEV (reference sequence).

This clone was detected once. The rearrangement uses TRBV5-4 and TRBJ2-1, with D perhaps TRBD2 (6 bases). The CDR3 is 14 residues long. Germline CDR1 is SGHNT and CDR2 is YYREEE (reference sequence). Trimming pared 4 bases from V and 7 bases from J, leaving 15 bases between. The DNA for the CDR3 is TGTGCCAGCAGCCGAGGCCGGGGAGGAAATGAGCAGTTCTTC. Amino acids: CASSRGRGGNEQFF.

The chain employs TRBV29-1 and TRBJ1-4; unclear D gene. Germline CDR1 reads SQVTM; CDR2 reads ANQGSEA. This CDR3 is 12 amino acids long. Trimming took off 7 bases at V and 8 bases at J, with 14 bases between the two ends. This CDR3 reads CSGAGVDEKLFF. The CDR3 region has the DNA TGCAGCGGAGCGGGAGTGGACGAAAAACTGTTTTTT.

This clone was detected a few times. V usage is TRBV7-9 and J usage is TRBJ1-4; no firm D call. The CDR3 has 11 residues. Trimming took 6 bases from V and 8 from J, leaving 7 bases between them. Germline V gene data show CDR1 as SEHNR and CDR2 as FQNEAQ (reference sequence). The chain's CDR3 is CASSNGEKLFF. CDR3 DNA sequence: TGTGCCAGCAGTAACGGGGAAAAACTGTTTTTT.

The CDR3 nucleotides are TGTGCCAGCAGCCGGGCCGAGGGATACACCTTC. Protein sequence: CASSRAEGYTF. The chain has TRBV12-3 or TRBV12-4 and TRBJ1-2, with no clear D. Trimming cost V 6 bases and J 11 bases, with 13 bases left between them. This CDR3 is built from 11 residues.

V gene TRBV7-3 combines with J gene TRBJ2-2; weak D call: TRBD1 (6 bases). The CDR3 runs to 16 residues. With 6 bases removed from V and 0 bases from J, the gap between germline ends came to 14 bases. The germline gives CDR1 SGHTA, CDR2 FQGTGA. The CDR3 nucleotides are TGTGCCAGCAGTTCGACCGGGACAACGAACACCGGGGAGCTGTTTTTT. Protein: CASSSTGTTNTGELFF.

The chain uses TRBV3-1 (or the pseudogene TRBV3-2) and TRBJ2-7; TRBD1 aligns across 7 bases. V shed 1 base, J shed 1 base, and the junction held 13 bases outside the gene matches. CDR3 length equals 18 residues. Germline V lookup: CDR1 LGHDT, CDR2 YNNKEL (reference sequence). The CDR3 DNA is TGTGCCAGCAGCCAAGGTGTTTCTGGGGACAGTAGGTCCTACGAGCAGTACTTC. Its translation is CASSQGVSGDSRSYEQYF.

This chain joins TRBV28 and TRBJ2-3, with D unclear. Germline V gene lookup returns CDR1 MDHEN and CDR2 SYDVKM. This CDR3 has 15 amino acids. V lost 3 bases and J 1 base, leaving 11 bases between the germline ends. CDR3 amino acids: CASSFPIRGTDTQYF. Here the CDR3 DNA reads TGTGCCAGCAGTTTTCCGATACGGGGCACAGATACGCAGTATTTT.

The chain employs TRBV6-5 and TRBJ2-3; maybe TRBD2 (6 bases). Germline assignment: CDR1 MNHEY and CDR2 SVGAGI. V was trimmed by 0 bases and J by 0 bases, leaving 10 bases between them. The CDR3 covers 16 residues. CDR3 DNA sequence: TGTGCCAGCAGTTACTCGGCAGGGAGGAGCACAGATACGCAGTATTTT. It codes for CASSYSAGRSTDTQYF.